These T cell receptor beta chains were read from a single sample in a study of regulatory T cells in long-lasting Graves disease. Each CDR3 protein gets one entry after TCRdb re-called the multiplex PCR reads with MiXCR. Of a few hundred thousand distinct CDR3 sequences in the sample, about a quarter were seen once. The sequencing here drew on peripheral blood mononuclear cells (PBMCs), taken when the disease was refractory, from a patient treated with antithyroid drugs. These receptors originate from a female donor with Graves disease. Both conserved end residues are part of each CDR3. A D gene is named only where the DNA matches it firmly. Clone size, where shown, is once, few, many, or a class for clones that have expanded.

d_gene,j_gene,abundance,v_gene,CDR3aa,CDR3nt
TRBD2,TRBJ2-7,-,TRBV28,CASTPGLAGGSYEQYF,TGTGCCAGCACCCCGGGACTAGCGGGAGGTTCCTACGAGCAGTACTTC
TRBD1,TRBJ1-2,many,TRBV19,CASIRPRGQLDYGYTF,TGTGCCAGTATCCGCCCCAGGGGGCAGTTGGACTATGGCTACACCTTC
TRBD1,TRBJ1-2,-,TRBV7-2,CASTYDRGQGYTF,TGTGCCAGCACCTACGACAGGGGGCAAGGCTACACCTTC
-,TRBJ1-2,few,TRBV7-2,CASSVEFRGPYGYTF,TGTGCCAGCAGCGTAGAGTTCCGGGGGCCCTATGGCTACACCTTC
-,TRBJ2-7,few,TRBV5-1,CASRTSGGSTHEQYF,TGCGCCAGCAGGACTAGTGGGGGGTCGACCCACGAGCAGTACTTC
-,TRBJ1-1,-,TRBV6-1,CASSPWTVRAEAFF,TGTGCCAGCAGTCCATGGACAGTCAGAGCTGAAGCTTTCTTT
-,TRBJ2-1,-,TRBV18,CASSPLSEQFF,TGTGCCAGCTCACCACTTTCCGAGCAGTTCTTC
-,TRBJ2-7,many,TRBV6-2/TRBV6-3,CATGRTFYEQYF,TGTGCCACAGGACGGACCTTCTACGAGCAGTACTTC
-,TRBJ2-5,-,TRBV4-2,CASSQESGAGETQYF,TGTGCCAGCAGCCAAGAATCAGGGGCCGGGGAGACCCAGTACTTC
-,TRBJ2-4,-,TRBV15,CATSRDRSRSKNIQYF,TGTGCCACCAGCAGGGACAGAAGCCGATCCAAAAACATTCAGTACTTC
-,TRBJ1-1,many,TRBV2,CASSEAVNTEAFF,TGTGCCAGCAGTGAAGCCGTGAACACTGAAGCTTTCTTT
TRBD2,TRBJ2-5,many,TRBV9,CASSPAGTQETQYF,TGTGCCAGCAGCCCAGCGGGGACCCAAGAGACCCAGTACTTC
-,TRBJ2-2,many,TRBV25-1,CASSESKGGLNTGELFF,TGTGCCAGCAGTGAATCTAAGGGAGGTCTGAACACCGGGGAGCTGTTTTTT
TRBD2,TRBJ2-7,few,TRBV5-6,CASSRGTSGYEQYF,TGTGCCAGCAGCCGCGGGACTAGCGGCTACGAGCAGTACTTC
TRBD2,TRBJ2-2,-,TRBV28,CASSSAGAGKSTGELFF,TGTGCCAGCAGTTCTGCAGGAGCGGGAAAAAGCACCGGGGAGCTGTTTTTT
-,TRBJ2-7,once,TRBV2,CASRVSGTNCEQYF,TGTGCCAGCAGGGTTAGCGGCACAAACTGCGAGCAGTACTTC
-,TRBJ1-6,few,TRBV30,CAWSVQVAGNSPLHF,TGTGCCTGGAGTGTACAGGTTGCGGGGAATTCACCCCTCCACTTT
-,TRBJ2-2,-,TRBV29-1,CSVDKRERWRGELFF,TGCAGCGTTGATAAACGCGAACGGTGGCGCGGGGAGCTGTTTTTT
TRBD1,TRBJ2-5,many,TRBV28,CASSRQGPSFPETQYF,TGTGCCAGCAGCCGACAGGGGCCCTCATTCCCAGAGACCCAGTACTTC
TRBD2,TRBJ2-7,many,TRBV28,CASSLSSGRVTYEQYF,TGTGCCAGCAGTTTATCTAGCGGGAGGGTTACCTACGAGCAGTACTTC
TRBD1,TRBJ1-2,few,TRBV7-2,CASSLSNRGYGYTF,TGTGCCAGCAGCTTGTCGAACAGGGGCTATGGCTACACCTTC
-,TRBJ1-5,few,TRBV3-1,CASSPDSGLRPQHF,TGTGCCAGCAGCCCAGACTCGGGGTTACGGCCCCAGCATTTT
-,TRBJ1-6,-,TRBV20-1,CSARATGTFNSPLHF,TGCAGTGCTAGAGCGACCGGGACATTCAATTCACCCCTCCACTTT
-,TRBJ2-2,many,TRBV2,CASSPGSHTGELFF,TGTGCCAGCAGTCCAGGGTCGCACACCGGGGAGCTGTTTTTT
TRBD1,TRBJ2-2,few,TRBV6-1,CASRPIDRVPGELFF,TGTGCCAGCAGACCAATCGACAGGGTTCCCGGGGAGCTGTTTTTT
TRBD2,TRBJ2-1,-,TRBV7-9,CASSLLGLAGATYNEQFF,TGTGCCAGCAGCTTATTGGGACTAGCGGGAGCCACCTACAATGAGCAGTTCTTC
-,TRBJ2-7,few,TRBV7-2,CASSLLSRDRRPNSYVQYF,TGTGCCAGCAGCTTACTCTCCAGGGATCGGAGACCGAACTCCTACGTGCAGTACTTC
TRBD1,TRBJ1-1,many,TRBV28,CASSGQGPRTEAFF,TGTGCCAGCAGTGGACAGGGGCCGCGAACTGAAGCTTTCTTT
TRBD2,TRBJ2-6,-,TRBV5-1,CASSFTTTSAQISGANVLTF,TGCGCCAGCAGCTTTACAACGACTAGCGCACAAATCTCTGGGGCCAACGTCCTGACTTTC
TRBD1,TRBJ1-1,-,TRBV12-3/TRBV12-4,CASSQQGAAFF,TGTGCCAGCAGTCAACAGGGGGCAGCTTTCTTT
-,TRBJ1-5,few,TRBV20-1,CSATAGNQPQHF,TGCAGTGCTACTGCGGGCAATCAGCCCCAGCATTTT
TRBD1,TRBJ2-7,many,TRBV7-2,CASSGIGTGLYEQYF,TGTGCCAGCAGCGGGATCGGGACAGGGCTTTACGAGCAGTACTTC
-,TRBJ2-7,few,TRBV19,CASSISTSSYEQYF,TGTGCCAGTAGTATCAGCACAAGCTCCTACGAGCAGTACTTC
-,TRBJ2-2,few,TRBV19,CASSTYGHTGELFF,TGTGCCAGTAGTACCTACGGCCACACCGGGGAGCTGTTTTTT
-,TRBJ1-5,-,TRBV19,CASSLGVRVLNQPQHF,TGTGCCAGTAGTCTTGGAGTCAGGGTATTGAATCAGCCCCAGCATTTT
-,TRBJ1-5,-,TRBV9,CASSVQSVGNQPQHF,TGTGCCAGCAGCGTCCAGTCGGTCGGAAATCAGCCCCAGCATTTT
-,TRBJ2-7,many,TRBV12-5,CASGLYWWQGQHYEQYF,TGTGCTAGTGGCCTATATTGGTGGCAGGGGCAACACTACGAGCAGTACTTC
-,TRBJ2-2,many,TRBV12-3/TRBV12-4,CASSLMGDTGELFF,TGTGCCAGCAGTTTAATGGGGGACACCGGGGAGCTGTTTTTT
-,TRBJ2-1,many,TRBV6-1,CATQPRQSPYNEQFF,TGTGCCACACAACCCAGACAGTCGCCTTACAATGAGCAGTTCTTC
-,TRBJ1-2,many,TRBV27,CASSLLGIRGGYTF,TGTGCCAGCAGTTTATTGGGTATTCGGGGAGGCTACACCTTC
TRBD2,TRBJ2-7,-,TRBV19,CASSLPTGTDGGGKQYF,TGTGCCAGTAGTCTACCGACCGGGACGGACGGGGGAGGGAAGCAGTACTTC
TRBD1,TRBJ2-7,many,TRBV6-1,CASSAYMGQITYEQYF,TGTGCCAGCAGCGCTTATATGGGACAGATAACCTACGAGCAGTACTTC
TRBD1,TRBJ1-3,-,TRBV6-1,CASSEDRTGSGNTIYF,TGTGCCAGCAGTGAAGATAGGACAGGGAGCGGAAACACCATATATTTT
-,TRBJ1-1,-,TRBV3-1,CASSHTLLQITAFF,TGTGCCAGCAGCCATACCCTGCTACAGATAACGGCTTTCTTT
TRBD1,TRBJ1-2,many,TRBV28,CASTPGGEQGLRNYGYTF,TGTGCCAGCACCCCAGGGGGGGAACAGGGGCTACGTAACTATGGCTACACCTTC
TRBD1,TRBJ2-5,few,TRBV7-9,CASSAPNLQGAEGTQYF,TGTGCCAGCAGCGCGCCCAACCTACAGGGGGCCGAAGGGACCCAGTACTTC
-,TRBJ1-2,few,TRBV20-1,CSASVQRASGYTF,TGCAGTGCTAGCGTTCAAAGAGCAAGCGGCTACACCTTC
-,TRBJ1-5,many,TRBV19,CASSIVGIGQPQHF,TGTGCCAGTAGTATAGTGGGGATCGGGCAGCCCCAGCATTTT
-,TRBJ1-2,many,TRBV20-1,CSASRPGYGYTF,TGCAGTGCTTCGAGACCTGGCTATGGCTACACCTTC
-,TRBJ2-7,many,TRBV20-1,CSAVGTGTSSYEQYF,TGCAGTGCTGTTGGTACCGGGACGTCCAGCTACGAGCAGTACTTC
-,TRBJ1-1,-,TRBV5-6,CTSSIQTRPTEAFF,TGTACCAGCAGCATCCAGACGAGACCCACTGAAGCTTTCTTT
-,TRBJ1-4,many,TRBV28,CASSLVVSEKLFF,TGTGCCAGCAGTTTAGTAGTTAGTGAAAAACTGTTTTTT
-,TRBJ2-2,few,TRBV30,CAWSLATGELFF,TGTGCCTGGAGCCTGGCCACCGGGGAGCTGTTTTTT
-,TRBJ2-5,many,TRBV20-1,CSAREDWRETQYF,TGCAGTGCTAGAGAGGACTGGAGGGAGACCCAGTACTTC